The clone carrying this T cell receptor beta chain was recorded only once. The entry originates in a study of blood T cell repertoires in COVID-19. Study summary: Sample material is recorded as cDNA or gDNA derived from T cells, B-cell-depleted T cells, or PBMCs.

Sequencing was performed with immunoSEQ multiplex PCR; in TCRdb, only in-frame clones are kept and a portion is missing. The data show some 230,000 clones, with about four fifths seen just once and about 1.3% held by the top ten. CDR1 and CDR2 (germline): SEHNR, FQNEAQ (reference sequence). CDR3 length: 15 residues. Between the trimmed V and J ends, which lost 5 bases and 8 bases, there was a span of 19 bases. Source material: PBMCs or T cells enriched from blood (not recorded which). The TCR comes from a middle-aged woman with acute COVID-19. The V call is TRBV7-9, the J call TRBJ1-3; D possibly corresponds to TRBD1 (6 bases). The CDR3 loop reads CASSVRGGRTDTIYF. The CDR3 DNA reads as TGTGCCAGCAGCGTAAGGGGGGGTCGGACGGACACCATATATTTT.